Listed below are T cell receptor beta chains from one sample, sequenced in a study of blood T cell repertoires in COVID-19. Generated by immunoSEQ multiplex PCR, the TCRdb table keeps only in-frame clones and is missing some. This repertoire shows some 130,000 clones, roughly 80% found once; its top ten account for over 15%. Sequences were obtained from peripheral blood. These receptors all come from a woman aged 45 to 65 with acute or convalescent COVID-19. Both conserved end residues are part of each CDR3. A D gene is named only where the DNA matches it firmly. A clone size is listed for some rows: how often the clone was seen (once, few, many), or a class if it is expanded.

size | J | D | length | V | CDR3 | DNA
once | TRBJ1-6 | . | 13 | TRBV6-5 | CASSYSQDSPLHF | TGTGCCAGCAGTTACTCGCAGGACAGTCCCCTCCACTTT
. | TRBJ1-1 | . | 14 | TRBV9 | CASSVVGAFTEAFF | TGTGCCAGCAGCGTAGTGGGGGCATTCACTGAAGCTTTCTTT
. | TRBJ2-1 | TRBD2 | 15 | TRBV7-3 | CASSLNPAGYNEQFF | TGTGCCAGCAGCTTAAACCCAGCGGGATACAATGAGCAGTTCTTC
. | TRBJ2-2 | TRBD1 | 14 | TRBV2 | CASSGQGATGELFF | TGTGCCAGCAGTGGACAGGGGGCAACCGGGGAGCTGTTTTTT
. | TRBJ2-2 | . | 14 | TRBV5-1 | CASSERQDTGELFF | TGCGCCAGCAGTGAGAGACAGGACACCGGGGAGCTGTTTTTT
. | TRBJ1-2 | TRBD1 | 15 | TRBV6-5 | CASSYIDRENYGYTF | TGTGCCAGCAGTTATATTGACAGGGAGAACTATGGCTACACCTTC
once | TRBJ1-6 | . | 12 | TRBV11-2 | CASSTGNSPLHF | TGTGCCAGCAGCACAGGGAATTCACCCCTCCACTTT
. | TRBJ1-1 | TRBD1 | 15 | TRBV9 | CASSVGGGSSTEAFF | TGTGCCAGCAGCGTAGGAGGGGGCAGTAGCACTGAAGCTTTCTTT
. | TRBJ2-1 | . | 15 | TRBV10-3 | CAISDRTRGDNEQFF | TGTGCCATCAGTGACCGGACCAGGGGGGACAATGAGCAGTTCTTC
. | TRBJ1-2 | TRBD1 | 14 | TRBV6-5 | CASRRRQGFYGYTF | TGTGCCAGCAGACGCCGACAGGGTTTCTATGGCTACACCTTC
. | TRBJ1-2 | . | 17 | TRBV19 | CASSKANGRTTNYGYTF | TGTGCCAGTAGTAAAGCTAATGGACGGACTACTAACTATGGCTACACCTTC
. | TRBJ2-7 | . | 13 | TRBV2 | CASRGHGSYEQYF | TGTGCCAGCAGGGGGCACGGGTCCTACGAGCAGTACTTC
. | TRBJ2-1 | TRBD2 | 16 | TRBV10-3 | CAISESSGTSWDEQFF | TGTGCCATCAGTGAGTCGAGCGGGACTAGTTGGGATGAGCAGTTCTTC
. | TRBJ1-3 | TRBD1 | 14 | TRBV29-1 | CSVETGVFGNTIYF | TGCAGCGTTGAAACAGGGGTATTTGGAAACACCATATATTTT
. | TRBJ1-4 | TRBD1 | 17 | TRBV19 | CASSGTGRYGFDEKLFF | TGTGCCAGTAGCGGGACAGGGCGCTACGGGTTCGATGAAAAACTGTTTTTT
. | TRBJ1-6 | TRBD1 | 15 | TRBV14 | CASSLQGAKNSPLHF | TGTGCCAGCAGCCTACAGGGGGCAAAGAATTCACCCCTCCACTTT
. | TRBJ1-4 | TRBD1 | 15 | TRBV6-5 | CASSPGTGDVGKLFF | TGTGCCAGCAGCCCCGGGACAGGGGATGTAGGAAAACTGTTTTTT
. | TRBJ1-4 | . | 13 | TRBV29-1 | CSVGGPGREKLFF | TGCAGCGTGGGGGGGCCAGGTCGGGAAAAACTGTTTTTT
. | TRBJ1-1 | TRBD1 | 16 | TRBV5-1 | CASSRGQGWDGTEAFF | TGCGCCAGCAGCCGGGGACAGGGATGGGATGGGACTGAAGCTTTCTTT
. | TRBJ1-1 | . | 14 | TRBV19 | CASSIDEGWTEAFF | TGTGCCAGTAGTATAGATGAGGGATGGACTGAAGCTTTCTTT
. | TRBJ1-4 | . | 16 | TRBV30 | CAWSNRQTQFNEKLFF | TGTGCCTGGAGCAACCGACAGACTCAGTTTAATGAAAAACTGTTTTTT
once | TRBJ1-1 | . | 15 | TRBV11-2 | CASSFGISWDTEAFF | TGTGCCAGCAGCTTCGGGATTAGTTGGGACACTGAAGCTTTCTTT
once | TRBJ2-1 | TRBD1 | 14 | TRBV9 | CASSVIPQDRGQFF | TGTGCCAGCAGCGTTATCCCGCAGGACAGGGGACAATTCTTC
. | TRBJ2-1 | . | 12 | TRBV29-1 | CSVVAGGREQFF | TGCAGCGTTGTGGCCGGGGGGCGTGAGCAGTTCTTC
. | TRBJ2-7 | . | 13 | TRBV19 | CASSIVPNSEQYF | TGTGCCAGTAGTATAGTACCCAATAGCGAGCAGTACTTC
. | TRBJ1-5 | . | 16 | TRBV28 | CASTTGREYSNQPQHF | TGTGCCAGCACTACAGGGCGAGAATATAGCAATCAGCCCCAGCATTTT
. | TRBJ1-5 | . | 15 | TRBV2 | CASSVIYPSNQPQHF | TGTGCCAGCAGTGTCATCTACCCATCCAATCAGCCCCAGCATTTT
. | TRBJ2-1 | TRBD2 | 13 | TRBV12-3/TRBV12-4 | CASRGTSYNEQFF | TGTGCCAGCAGGGGGACTAGCTACAATGAGCAGTTCTTC
. | TRBJ2-1 | TRBD2 | 15 | TRBV6-1 | CASSDRLAGVDEQFF | TGTGCCAGCAGTGATCGGCTAGCGGGGGTGGATGAGCAGTTCTTC
. | TRBJ1-5 | . | 12 | TRBV12-3/TRBV12-4 | CASSTRQAPQHF | TGTGCCAGCAGTACCCGACAGGCGCCCCAGCATTTT
. | TRBJ1-3 | TRBD1 | 17 | TRBV27 | CASSTGRQGLAGNTIYF | TGTGCCAGCAGTACCGGCCGACAGGGTCTAGCTGGAAACACCATATATTTT
. | TRBJ2-1 | . | 14 | TRBV7-2 | CASSFRGYYNEQFF | TGTGCCAGCAGCTTTCGGGGGTATTACAATGAGCAGTTCTTC
few | TRBJ2-1 | TRBD2 | 16 | TRBV27 | CASIASGGYSNNEQFF | TGTGCCAGCATTGCTAGCGGGGGTTACTCTAACAATGAGCAGTTCTTC
. | TRBJ1-2 | TRBD1 | 14 | TRBV29-1 | CSVATKTGGYGYTF | TGCAGCGTTGCTACCAAAACAGGGGGTTACGGCTACACCTTC
. | TRBJ1-6 | . | 11 | TRBV6-5 | CASDTDSPLHF | TGTGCCAGCGATACGGATTCACCCCTCCACTTT
. | TRBJ1-5 | . | 12 | TRBV12-3/TRBV12-4 | CASSLEDQPQHF | TGTGCCAGCTCCCTTGAGGATCAGCCCCAGCATTTT
. | TRBJ2-7 | . | 16 | TRBV5-5 | CASSLAVRDTSYEQYF | TGTGCCAGCAGCTTGGCCGTCCGGGACACCTCCTACGAGCAGTACTTC
. | TRBJ1-2 | . | 15 | TRBV5-5 | CASSLGMQGKYGYTF | TGTGCCAGCAGCTTGGGCATGCAGGGAAAGTATGGCTACACCTTC
. | TRBJ1-2 | TRBD1 | 15 | TRBV19 | CASGARQGVLYGYTF | TGTGCCAGTGGGGCGAGACAGGGGGTTCTCTATGGCTACACCTTC
. | TRBJ2-5 | TRBD2 | 16 | TRBV11-2 | CASSLNPSGGTETQYF | TGTGCCAGCAGCTTAAATCCGTCGGGGGGTACCGAGACCCAGTACTTC
. | TRBJ1-1 | . | 16 | TRBV18 | CASSPGRGTSNTEAFF | TGTGCCAGCTCACCGGGGAGGGGGACTTCGAACACTGAAGCTTTCTTT
. | TRBJ1-5 | . | 14 | TRBV7-2 | CASSLGQGNRPQHF | TGTGCCAGCAGCTTAGGGCAGGGGAATCGGCCCCAGCATTTT
once | TRBJ1-1 | . | 13 | TRBV15 | CATSYRFGTEAFF | TGTGCCACCAGCTACAGGTTTGGGACTGAAGCTTTCTTT
few | TRBJ1-1 | . | 15 | TRBV5-1 | CASSLMGARSTEAFF | TGCGCCAGCAGCTTGATGGGGGCGCGGAGCACTGAAGCTTTCTTT
. | TRBJ2-6 | . | 16 | TRBV27 | CASSLSRASGANVLTF | TGTGCCAGCAGTTTATCGAGGGCTTCCGGGGCCAACGTCCTGACTTTC
. | TRBJ1-2 | . | 15 | TRBV5-4 | CASSLPSQALEGYTF | TGTGCCAGCAGCCTTCCTTCACAGGCCCTGGAGGGCTACACCTTC
. | TRBJ2-1 | TRBD1 | 15 | TRBV29-1 | CREGKGTVSYNEQFF | TGCAGGGAAGGAAAGGGGACAGTTTCTTACAATGAGCAGTTCTTC
. | TRBJ2-1 | TRBD1 | 13 | TRBV12-3/TRBV12-4 | CASSHDRANEQFF | TGTGCCAGCAGTCACGACAGGGCAAATGAGCAGTTCTTC
. | TRBJ2-1 | TRBD1 | 16 | TRBV5-6 | CASTSLPGQGINEQFF | TGTGCCAGCACCTCTCTGCCGGGACAGGGGATCAATGAGCAGTTCTTC
. | TRBJ1-6 | . | 15 | TRBV27 | CASSPNRVYNSPLHF | TGTGCCAGCAGTCCTAACAGGGTATATAATTCACCCCTCCACTTT
few | TRBJ2-1 | TRBD1 | 14 | TRBV4-2 | CASSQGQGADEQFF | TGTGCCAGCAGCCAAGGACAGGGGGCAGATGAGCAGTTCTTC
. | TRBJ2-5 | TRBD1 | 13 | TRBV6-5 | CASKQGYYETQYF | TGTGCCAGCAAACAGGGGTATTATGAGACCCAGTACTTC
. | TRBJ1-2 | . | 14 | TRBV14 | CASSQVAGSYGYTF | TGTGCCAGCAGCCAAGTGGCAGGGTCCTATGGCTACACCTTC
few | TRBJ1-2 | . | 14 | TRBV11-2 | CASSLEGRKSGYTF | TGTGCCAGCAGCTTAGAGGGCAGAAAAAGTGGCTACACCTTC
. | TRBJ1-4 | TRBD1 | 19 | TRBV24-1 | CATSDPPGTEPPQGEKLFF | TGTGCCACCAGTGATCCCCCCGGGACAGAGCCTCCGCAGGGAGAAAAACTGTTTTTT
. | TRBJ2-7 | . | 15 | TRBV29-1 | CSVGVAGRTPYEQYF | TGCAGCGTTGGGGTTGCAGGGCGTACACCCTACGAGCAGTACTTC
. | TRBJ1-3 | . | 15 | TRBV7-2 | CASSLSGTSGNTIYF | TGTGCCAGCAGCCTGTCCGGGACATCAGGAAACACCATATATTTT
. | TRBJ1-5 | . | 14 | TRBV7-9 | CASSLMDSSQPQHF | TGTGCCAGCAGCTTAATGGACAGTTCCCAGCCCCAGCATTTT
few | TRBJ1-5 | TRBD1 | 15 | TRBV3-1/TRBV3-2 | CASSQRSGGTQPQHF | TGTGCCAGCAGCCAAAGGTCAGGGGGAACACAGCCCCAGCATTTT